Following are 8 T cell receptor beta chains from one sample sequenced in a study of kidney transplant recipient with SARS-CoV-2 infection. A single record per CDR3 protein comes from TCRdb applying MiXCR to the reads. The table records approximately 240,000 distinct CDR3 sequences, around 26% of them present only once. Sequenced material: a blood sample, taken at baseline and on day 111 from a kidney transplant recipient. The receptor source for this set is a male patient aged 30 to 40 who had COVID-19 and was a kidney transplant recipient. Some of the T cells might come from the graft donor.

This clonotype has more than one count but fewer than ten. The chain couples TRBV30 to TRBJ2-1; the D gene is possibly TRBD2 (5 bases). The germline V and J ends were trimmed by 4 bases and 0 bases, with 16 bases remaining between them. The CDR3 loop spans 16 amino acids. Per germline, CDR1 GTSNPN and CDR2 SVGIG (reference sequence). The CDR3, as DNA: TGTGCCTGGACCAAGAAGGACTCAAGCTCCTACAATGAGCAGTTCTTC. Its protein is CAWTKKDSSSYNEQFF.

About this clonotype: Given a much more abundant clone one base away, this may be a read error. The gene calls are TRBV6-5 and TRBJ1-5; weak D call: TRBD1 (6 bases). Trimming cost V 6 bases and J 1 base, with 13 bases left between them. Germline assignment: CDR1 MNHEY and CDR2 SVGAGI. The CDR3 covers 15 residues. The chain's CDR3 is CASRKGGLSNQPQHF. The CDR3 DNA reads TGTGCCAGCAGAAAGGGGGGATTGAGCAATCAGCCCCAGCATTTT.

This clonotype came up a few times. This rearrangement joins TRBV12-2 to TRBJ2-7; TRBD1 reflects the table's D call only, with no check against the DNA. TRBV12-2 counts as a pseudogene. This CDR3 is built from 17 residues. CDR3 DNA: TGTGCAAGTCGCTTAGGGGGGGGTCTCAGGAGCTCCTACGAGCAGTACGTC. It specifies CASRLGGGLRSSYEQYV.

This clonotype showed up many times. The rearrangement uses TRBV7-2 and TRBJ1-3, with 8 bases that match TRBD1. This CDR3 contains 14 residues. Germline trimming cut 5 bases from V and 2 bases from J; bases unmatched to any gene: 2. Germline V gene data show CDR1 as SGHTA and CDR2 as FQGNSA. The CDR3 spells CASSTDRAGNTIYF. CDR3 sequence (DNA): TGTGCCAGCAGCACGGACAGGGCTGGAAACACCATATATTTT.

This clonotype was recorded many times. This rearrangement joins TRBV3-1 to TRBJ2-5, with unresolved D. V was pared by 5 bases and J by 5 bases, with 24 bases between. The germline gives CDR1 LGHDT, CDR2 YNNKEL (reference sequence). The CDR3 loop spans 17 amino acids. The CDR3 nucleotides read TGTGCCAGCAGCTTAGATCGTCCCATTTCTTTCTCTGAGACCCAGTACTTC. Its protein is CASSLDRPISFSETQYF.

Only a few counts were recorded for this clonotype. The chain is built from TRBV20-1 and TRBJ1-1; D gene uncertain. The CDR3 runs 13 residues. V was trimmed by 0 bases and J by 4 bases, leaving 9 bases between them. Germline-derived CDR1 and CDR2 are DFQATT and SNEGSKA (reference sequence). CDR3 sequence reads: CSAREAGRTEAFF. CDR3 nucleotides: TGCAGTGCTAGAGAGGCCGGTCGCACTGAAGCTTTCTTT.

Of note for this clonotype: This could be a read error, since a much larger clone is one nucleotide away. The chain uses TRBV6-2 or TRBV6-3 and TRBJ2-5; D unclear. Judging by the DNA end, TRBJ2-7 fits better; the J call may be wrong. Germline V gene data show CDR1 as MNHEY and CDR2 as SVGEGT. The CDR3 totals 16 residues. The CDR3 loop is CASSYSLRIPPYEQYF. CDR3 sequence (DNA): TGTGCCAGCAGTTACTCTTTGAGGATCCCCCCCTACGAGCAGTACTTC.

There are many counts of this clonotype. This chain uses TRBV6-1 with TRBJ2-7; 8 bases align to TRBD1. V lost 2 bases, J lost 0 bases, and 3 bases stayed unmatched. CDR3 size: 15 residues. CDR1 and CDR2 (germline): MNHNS, SASEGT. The CDR3 DNA sequence: TGTGCCAGCAGTGAACCAGGGGGCAACTCCTACGAGCAGTACTTC. Protein product: CASSEPGGNSYEQYF.